This T cell receptor beta chain was observed in a study of blood T cell repertoires in COVID-19. For the study at large: From the United States, Italy and Spain came samples of acute and convalescent COVID-19. PBMCs, B-cell-depleted T cells, or T cells were the source of the cDNA or gDNA that made up the material.

The CDR3 has 14 amino acids. Trimming stripped 0 bases from V and 0 bases from J, with 4 bases between. The germline CDR1 and CDR2 sequences are SGHRS and YFSETQ. Original data processing: Estimates of nucleated cell counts were drawn from the amplification of reference gene primers. The table came from immunoSEQ multiplex PCR; TCRdb's copy has only in-frame clones and leaves some out. That table is the source of V, J and clone size, and D and trimming were worked out from the DNA. Here the sample spans roughly 70,000 clones, 70% to 75% being singletons. J is TRBJ1-5 and V is TRBV5-1, with D unclear. This sequence originates from a woman in her seventies with acute or convalescent COVID-19. Material for sequencing was peripheral blood. CDR3 sequence (DNA): TGCGCCAGCAGCTTGGGGGCTAGCAATCAGCCCCAGCATTTT. This encodes CASSLGASNQPQHF.